This is a list of T cell receptor beta chains from one sample in a study of OX40 agonist ivuxolimab in advanced cancers. Only in-frame clones appear in the TCRdb table, and some are missing; sequencing was by immunoSEQ multiplex PCR. Counted here are 20,000 to 25,000 clones, around nine tenths occurring once; the ten biggest clones make up more than 50%. The specimen comprised CD4+ or CD8+ T cells sorted from blood, sampled in a trial of the OX40 agonist ivuxolimab. All receptors come from an adult with an advanced solid tumor such as melanoma, head and neck, liver or kidney cancer. Each CDR3 is given with its conserved first and last residue. D genes are given only for firm matches. Size is stated for part of the rows, as once, few or many counts, or as a class when the clone is expanded.

V gene: TRBV7-9
clone size: .
D gene: .
J gene: TRBJ1-2
CDR3 DNA: TGTGCCAGCAGCCCACCTGGGCAGGATTGGGATGGCTACACCTTC
CDR3 protein: CASSPPGQDWDGYTF

V gene: TRBV6-1
clone size: .
D gene: .
J gene: TRBJ2-1
CDR3 DNA: TGTGCCAGCGAGGGCGGAAATATCTCCTACAATGAGCAGTTCTTC
CDR3 protein: CASEGGNISYNEQFF

V gene: TRBV27
clone size: .
D gene: TRBD1
J gene: TRBJ1-1
CDR3 DNA: TGTGCCAGCAGTTTAGGGACAGCTACTGAAGCTTTCTTT
CDR3 protein: CASSLGTATEAFF

V gene: TRBV5-1
clone size: .
D gene: .
J gene: TRBJ1-2
CDR3 DNA: TGCGCCAGCAGCTGGTGGACAGCCTCACCCGAGAACTACACCTTC
CDR3 protein: CASSWWTASPENYTF

V gene: TRBV7-2
clone size: .
D gene: .
J gene: TRBJ1-1
CDR3 DNA: TGTGCCAGCAGCTTATATCCGGGGGCCTTAAACACTGAAGCTTTCTTT
CDR3 protein: CASSLYPGALNTEAFF

V gene: TRBV5-4
clone size: .
D gene: .
J gene: TRBJ1-2
CDR3 DNA: TGTGCCAGCAGCTTGAGCTTCGCGACAGCACATAACTATGGCTACACCTTC
CDR3 protein: CASSLSFATAHNYGYTF

V gene: TRBV6-5
clone size: .
D gene: .
J gene: TRBJ1-1
CDR3 DNA: TGTGCCAGCAGTTACCTAGGAATGAACACTGAAGCTTTCTTT
CDR3 protein: CASSYLGMNTEAFF

V gene: TRBV5-6
clone size: .
D gene: TRBD2
J gene: TRBJ2-3
CDR3 DNA: TGTGCCAGCAGCTACAGCGGGGGCACAGATACGCAGTATTTT
CDR3 protein: CASSYSGGTDTQYF

V gene: TRBV30
clone size: .
D gene: .
J gene: TRBJ1-2
CDR3 DNA: TGTGCCTCCTTTGGGGGGGAGGCGTATCGTGGCTACACCTTC
CDR3 protein: CASFGGEAYRGYTF

V gene: TRBV7-9
clone size: .
D gene: .
J gene: TRBJ2-5
CDR3 DNA: TGTGCCAGCAGCCCGCCGCGGGAGACCCAGTACTTC
CDR3 protein: CASSPPRETQYF

V gene: TRBV5-4
clone size: .
D gene: .
J gene: TRBJ2-7
CDR3 DNA: TGTGCCAGCAGCCCCGTCGGCGCAGGAGAGGGTATATACGAGCAGTACTTC
CDR3 protein: CASSPVGAGEGIYEQYF

V gene: TRBV10-3
clone size: .
D gene: .
J gene: TRBJ2-7
CDR3 DNA: TGTGCCTGTCTATCGCCTTCCTACGAGCAGTACTTC
CDR3 protein: CACLSPSYEQYF

V gene: TRBV30
clone size: .
D gene: .
J gene: TRBJ1-4
CDR3 DNA: TGTGCCTGGACTGTTACGGACAGCAGCGGGGAAAAACTGTTTTTT
CDR3 protein: CAWTVTDSSGEKLFF

V gene: TRBV11-2
clone size: .
D gene: .
J gene: TRBJ2-7
CDR3 DNA: TGTGCCAGCAGCATTTGGCAGGGGCCCTACGAGCAGTACTTC
CDR3 protein: CASSIWQGPYEQYF

V gene: TRBV4-2
clone size: few
D gene: .
J gene: TRBJ1-1
CDR3 DNA: TGTGCCAGCAGCCAAGGTTTAGGGGAACCTGAAGCTTTCTTT
CDR3 protein: CASSQGLGEPEAFF

V gene: TRBV7-9
clone size: .
D gene: TRBD2
J gene: TRBJ2-5
CDR3 DNA: TGTGCCAGCAGGCCTCCGGGACTAGCGGAAGAGACCCAGTACTTC
CDR3 protein: CASRPPGLAEETQYF

V gene: TRBV6-4
clone size: .
D gene: .
J gene: TRBJ1-2
CDR3 DNA: TGTGCCAGCAGCCCGGGGGCAGTCCCTAACTATGGCTACACCTTC
CDR3 protein: CASSPGAVPNYGYTF

V gene: TRBV11-2
clone size: .
D gene: .
J gene: TRBJ2-7
CDR3 DNA: TGTGCCAGCAGCCCCCGGGACGGAAATATCTACGAGCAGTACTTC
CDR3 protein: CASSPRDGNIYEQYF

V gene: TRBV6-1
clone size: .
D gene: .
J gene: TRBJ2-7
CDR3 DNA: TGTGCCAGCAGTGAAGGCCCCAATTACGAGCAGTACTTC
CDR3 protein: CASSEGPNYEQYF

V gene: TRBV6-5
clone size: .
D gene: .
J gene: TRBJ1-2
CDR3 DNA: TGTGCCAGCAGTTACTCGGGGTTAAATGGCTACACCTTC
CDR3 protein: CASSYSGLNGYTF

V gene: TRBV5-1
clone size: .
D gene: .
J gene: TRBJ2-5
CDR3 DNA: TGCGCCAGCAGCTTGGGGGACCCCGAGAGAGAGACCCAGTACTTC
CDR3 protein: CASSLGDPERETQYF

V gene: TRBV2
clone size: .
D gene: .
J gene: TRBJ2-5
CDR3 DNA: TGTGCCAGCAGGTCTACCCCGGAGACCCAGTACTTC
CDR3 protein: CASRSTPETQYF

V gene: TRBV7-6
clone size: .
D gene: TRBD2
J gene: TRBJ2-5
CDR3 DNA: TGTGCCAGCAGTTATCGGACTAGCGGGGGCGAGACCCAGTACTTC
CDR3 protein: CASSYRTSGGETQYF

V gene: TRBV5-6
clone size: .
D gene: .
J gene: TRBJ2-7
CDR3 DNA: TGTGCCACGGGCTCCGAGATGAATCCCTTCGAGCAGTACTTC
CDR3 protein: CATGSEMNPFEQYF

V gene: TRBV29-1
clone size: few
D gene: TRBD1
J gene: TRBJ1-2
CDR3 DNA: TGCAGCGTTGAAGTTCGCAGGGGGCAAGGTGGCTACACCTTC
CDR3 protein: CSVEVRRGQGGYTF

V gene: TRBV7-9
clone size: .
D gene: .
J gene: TRBJ2-5
CDR3 DNA: TGTGCCAGCAGCTTAGGGGTTCGGGAAGAGACCCAGTACTTC
CDR3 protein: CASSLGVREETQYF

V gene: TRBV4-1
clone size: few
D gene: TRBD1
J gene: TRBJ1-1
CDR3 DNA: TGCGCCAGCAGCCCGGCGACAGGGCTCATGAACACTGAAGCTTTCTTT
CDR3 protein: CASSPATGLMNTEAFF

V gene: TRBV29-1
clone size: .
D gene: .
J gene: TRBJ2-7
CDR3 DNA: TGCAGCGTTGTCTACGGGTCTATCTCCTACGAGCAGTACTTC
CDR3 protein: CSVVYGSISYEQYF

V gene: TRBV5-4
clone size: .
D gene: .
J gene: TRBJ1-2
CDR3 DNA: TGTGCCAGCAGCCTCTGGGACCAAGCTAACTATGGCTACACCTTC
CDR3 protein: CASSLWDQANYGYTF

V gene: TRBV6-4
clone size: .
D gene: .
J gene: TRBJ2-3
CDR3 DNA: TGTGCCAGCAGCGCCAGAGCCGGGGTCGCAGATACGCAGTATTTT
CDR3 protein: CASSARAGVADTQYF

V gene: TRBV6-4
clone size: .
D gene: TRBD2
J gene: TRBJ2-3
CDR3 DNA: TGTGCCAGCAGTGACTCGATTTCCAGCGGGGGGGCAGATACGCAGTATTTT
CDR3 protein: CASSDSISSGGADTQYF